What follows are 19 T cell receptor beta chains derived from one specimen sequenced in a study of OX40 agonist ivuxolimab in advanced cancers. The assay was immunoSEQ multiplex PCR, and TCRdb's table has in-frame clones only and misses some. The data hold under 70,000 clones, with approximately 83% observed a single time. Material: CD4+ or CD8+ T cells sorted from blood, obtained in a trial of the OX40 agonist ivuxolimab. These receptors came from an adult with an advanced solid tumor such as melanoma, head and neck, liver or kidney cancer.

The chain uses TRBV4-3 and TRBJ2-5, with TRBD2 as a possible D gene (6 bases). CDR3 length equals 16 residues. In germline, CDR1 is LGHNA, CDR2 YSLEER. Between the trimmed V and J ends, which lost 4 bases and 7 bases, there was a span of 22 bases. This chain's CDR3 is CASSPYQTDYPMTQYF. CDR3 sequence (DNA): TGCGCCAGCAGCCCCTACCAAACGGACTATCCAATGACCCAGTACTTC.

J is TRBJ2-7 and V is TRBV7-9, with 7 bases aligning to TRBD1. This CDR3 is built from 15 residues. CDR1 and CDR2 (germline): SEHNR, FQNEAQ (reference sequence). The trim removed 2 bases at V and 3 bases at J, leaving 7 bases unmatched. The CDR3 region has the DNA TGTGCCAGCAGCTTACCTACCTCAGGGGGCTACGAGCAGTACTTC. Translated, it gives CASSLPTSGGYEQYF.

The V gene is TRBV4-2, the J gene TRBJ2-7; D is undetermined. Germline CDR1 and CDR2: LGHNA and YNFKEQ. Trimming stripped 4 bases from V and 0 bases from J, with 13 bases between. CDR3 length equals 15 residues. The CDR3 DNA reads TGTGCCAGCAGCCTAATGAATTATAACTCCTACGAGCAGTACTTC. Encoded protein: CASSLMNYNSYEQYF.

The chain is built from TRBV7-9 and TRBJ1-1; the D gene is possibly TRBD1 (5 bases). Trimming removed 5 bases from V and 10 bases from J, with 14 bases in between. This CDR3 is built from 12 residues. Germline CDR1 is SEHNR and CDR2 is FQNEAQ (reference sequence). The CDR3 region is CASSVTGHGAFF. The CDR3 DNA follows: TGTGCCAGCAGCGTTACAGGTCATGGAGCTTTCTTT.

The CDR3 spells CASSLRSGYGANVLTF. For the CDR3, the DNA is TGTGCCAGCAGCTTACGCTCCGGTTATGGGGCCAACGTCCTGACTTTC. This chain connects TRBV11-3 to TRBJ2-6, with no clear D. Germline assignment: CDR1 SGHNT and CDR2 YENEEA. V was trimmed by 2 bases and J by 3 bases, leaving 11 bases between them. This CDR3 has 16 residues.

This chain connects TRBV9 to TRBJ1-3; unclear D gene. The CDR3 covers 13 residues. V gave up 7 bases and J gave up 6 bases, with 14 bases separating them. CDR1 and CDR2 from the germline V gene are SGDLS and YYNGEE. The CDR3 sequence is CASDGGNSNTIYF. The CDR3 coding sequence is TGTGCCAGCGATGGAGGGAACTCAAACACCATATATTTT.

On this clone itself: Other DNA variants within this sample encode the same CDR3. The CDR3 DNA sequence: TGTGCCAGCAGCTCCACACTTAACACTGAAGCTTTCTTT. This translates into CASSSTLNTEAFF. The chain has TRBV7-9 and TRBJ1-1; D gene uncertain. CDR1 SEHNR and CDR2 FQNEAQ come from the germline V gene (reference sequence). V lost 4 bases, J lost 2 bases, and 8 bases lay in between. The CDR3 spans 13 residues.

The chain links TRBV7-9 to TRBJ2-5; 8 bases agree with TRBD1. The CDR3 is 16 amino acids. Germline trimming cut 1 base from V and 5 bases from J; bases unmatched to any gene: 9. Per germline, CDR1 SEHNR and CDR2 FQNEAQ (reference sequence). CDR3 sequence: CASSLGQGAIWETQYF. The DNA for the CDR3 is TGTGCCAGCAGCTTAGGTCAGGGGGCGATTTGGGAGACCCAGTACTTC. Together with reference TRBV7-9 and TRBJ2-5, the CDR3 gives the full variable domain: DTGVSQNPRHKITKRGQNVTFRCDPISEHNRLYWYRQTLGQGPEFLTYFQNEAQLEKSRLLSDRFSAERPKGSFSTLEIQRTEQGDSAMYLCASSLGQGAIWETQYFGPGTRLLVL.

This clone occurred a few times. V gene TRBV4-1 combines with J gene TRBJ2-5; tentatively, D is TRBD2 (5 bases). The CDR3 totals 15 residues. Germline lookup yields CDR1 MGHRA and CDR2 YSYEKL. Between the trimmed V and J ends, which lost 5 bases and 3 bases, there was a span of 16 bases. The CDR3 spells CASSYPGSGEETQYF. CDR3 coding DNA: TGCGCCAGCAGCTACCCGGGATCTGGGGAAGAGACCCAGTACTTC.

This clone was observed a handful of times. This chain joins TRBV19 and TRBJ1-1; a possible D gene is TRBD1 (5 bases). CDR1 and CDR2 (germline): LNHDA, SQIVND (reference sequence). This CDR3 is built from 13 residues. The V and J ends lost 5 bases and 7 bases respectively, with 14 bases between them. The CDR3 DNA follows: TGTGCCAGTAGTCCTGGGGGGTCCCTTGAAGCTTTCTTT. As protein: CASSPGGSLEAFF.

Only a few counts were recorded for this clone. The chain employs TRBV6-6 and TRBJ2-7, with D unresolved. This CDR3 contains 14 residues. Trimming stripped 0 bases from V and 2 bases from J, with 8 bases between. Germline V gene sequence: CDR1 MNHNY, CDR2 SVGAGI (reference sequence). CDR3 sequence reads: CASSYSGGPYEQYF. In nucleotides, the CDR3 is TGTGCCAGCAGTTACTCGGGCGGACCCTACGAGCAGTACTTC.

The CDR3 sequence: CASSYAGHWDIQYF. CDR3 nucleotide sequence: TGTGCCAGCAGTTACGCGGGACACTGGGACATTCAGTACTTC. The chain links TRBV6-5 to TRBJ2-4, with D perhaps given as TRBD1 or TRBD2 (6 bases each). This CDR3 is built from 14 residues. Germline CDR1 and CDR2: MNHEY and SVGAGI. Trimming pared 2 bases from V and 8 bases from J, leaving 13 bases between.

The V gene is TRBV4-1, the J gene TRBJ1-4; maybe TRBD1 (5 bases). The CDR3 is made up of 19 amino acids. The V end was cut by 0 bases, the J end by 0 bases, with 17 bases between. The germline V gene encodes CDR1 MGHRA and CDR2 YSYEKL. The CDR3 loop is CASSQDSGGGLATNEKLFF. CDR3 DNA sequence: TGCGCCAGCAGCCAAGATTCCGGGGGAGGGCTTGCAACTAATGAAAAACTGTTTTTT.

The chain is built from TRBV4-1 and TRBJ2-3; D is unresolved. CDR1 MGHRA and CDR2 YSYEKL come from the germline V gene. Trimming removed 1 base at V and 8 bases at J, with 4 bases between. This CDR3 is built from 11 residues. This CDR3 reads CASSQGVTQYF. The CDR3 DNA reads TGCGCCAGCAGCCAAGGGGTTACGCAGTATTTT.

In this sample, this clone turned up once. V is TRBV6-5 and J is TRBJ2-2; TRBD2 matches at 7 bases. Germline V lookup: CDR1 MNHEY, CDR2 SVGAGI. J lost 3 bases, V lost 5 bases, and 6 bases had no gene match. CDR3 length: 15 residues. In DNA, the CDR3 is TGTGCCAGCAGTCCCGGGACTACCCACACCGGGGAGCTGTTTTTT. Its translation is CASSPGTTHTGELFF.

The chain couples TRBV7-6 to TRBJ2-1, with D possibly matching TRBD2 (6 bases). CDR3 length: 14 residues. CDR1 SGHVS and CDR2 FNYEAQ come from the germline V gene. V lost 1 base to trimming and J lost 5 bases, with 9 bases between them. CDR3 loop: CASSLVGGDNEQFF. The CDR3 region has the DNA TGTGCCAGCAGCTTAGTGGGGGGAGACAATGAGCAGTTCTTC.

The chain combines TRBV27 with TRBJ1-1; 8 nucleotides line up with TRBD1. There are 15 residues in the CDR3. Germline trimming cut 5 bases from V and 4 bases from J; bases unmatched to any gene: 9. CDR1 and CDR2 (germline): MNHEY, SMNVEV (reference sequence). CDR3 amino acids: CASSLGGTGGTEAFF. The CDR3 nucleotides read TGTGCCAGCAGTCTAGGAGGGACAGGCGGCACTGAAGCTTTCTTT.

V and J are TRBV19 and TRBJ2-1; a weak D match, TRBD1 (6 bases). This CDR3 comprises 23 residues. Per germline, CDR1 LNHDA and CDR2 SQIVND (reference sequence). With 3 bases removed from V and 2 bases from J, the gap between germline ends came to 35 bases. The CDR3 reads CASSISIIKGDLPLLAPYNEQFF. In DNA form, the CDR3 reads TGTGCCAGTAGTATTAGCATCATAAAGGGGGACCTCCCCCTCTTAGCTCCCTACAATGAGCAGTTCTTC.

The CDR3 spells CASSLPGQGVFF. CDR3 nucleotides: TGTGCCAGCAGTTTACCCGGACAGGGGGTTTTCTTT. The chain links TRBV27 to TRBJ1-1, with TRBD1 identical over 10 bases. The V and J ends lost 2 bases and 13 bases, in that order; junction bases with no gene match: 4. The CDR3 has 12 amino acids. CDR1 is MNHEY and CDR2 is SMNVEV in the germline V gene (reference sequence).